This T cell receptor beta chain was recorded in a study of blood T cell repertoires in COVID-19. The length of the CDR3 is 15 residues. CDR1 and CDR2 (germline): LGHNA, YNFKEQ. V was clipped by 1 base and J by 4 bases, with 13 bases between them. Assay: immunoSEQ multiplex PCR; the TCRdb copy retains only in-frame clones and omits some. The sample consists of 45,000 to 65,000 clones, roughly 84% of them appearing once. This receptor was taken from a man in his fifties or sixties with active COVID-19. The rearrangement joins TRBV4-2 to TRBJ1-1, with D maybe TRBD1 (5 bases). The sequencing sample was made of peripheral blood. The CDR3 loop is CASSQVQGPGTEAFF. The DNA for the CDR3 is TGTGCCAGCAGCCAAGTGCAGGGCCCGGGCACTGAAGCTTTCTTT.